This TCR beta chain was sequenced in a study of Tregs in tolerant kidney transplant recipients. Unstimulated Tregs (CD4+CD25+CD127-) and CD4+CD25- non-Tregs were sorted from PBMCs. Study-wide results and limits: Changing PCR primers prevented nucleotide comparison between some patients' samples.

The V and J ends lost 8 bases and 1 base, in that order; junction bases with no gene match: 9. The germline CDR1 and CDR2 sequences are KGHSH and LQKENI. This CDR3 has 15 residues. Clones were sequenced by immunoSEQ multiplex PCR, and TCRdb holds only the in-frame ones, with some missing. The sample consists of approximately 93,000 clones, under 95% of them appearing once. As regards this clone: Its antigen is currently unknown.

The chain couples TRBV18 to TRBJ2-3; 7 bases agree with TRBD2. The specimen was CD4+ T cells from blood, collected before the transplant. The clonotype comes from a human donor who received a combined kidney and bone marrow transplant. The CDR3 sequence is CASSVAGEGTDTQYF. As DNA, the CDR3 is TGTGCCAGCAGTGTGGCGGGAGAAGGCACAGATACGCAGTATTTT. The full variable domain, with the rest looked up from reference TRBV18 and TRBJ2-3, is NAGVMQNPRHLVRRRGQEARLRCSPMKGHSHVYWYRQLPEEGLKFMVYLQKENIIDESGMPKERFSAEFPKEGPSILRIQQVVRGDSAAYFCASSVAGEGTDTQYFGPGTRLTVL.